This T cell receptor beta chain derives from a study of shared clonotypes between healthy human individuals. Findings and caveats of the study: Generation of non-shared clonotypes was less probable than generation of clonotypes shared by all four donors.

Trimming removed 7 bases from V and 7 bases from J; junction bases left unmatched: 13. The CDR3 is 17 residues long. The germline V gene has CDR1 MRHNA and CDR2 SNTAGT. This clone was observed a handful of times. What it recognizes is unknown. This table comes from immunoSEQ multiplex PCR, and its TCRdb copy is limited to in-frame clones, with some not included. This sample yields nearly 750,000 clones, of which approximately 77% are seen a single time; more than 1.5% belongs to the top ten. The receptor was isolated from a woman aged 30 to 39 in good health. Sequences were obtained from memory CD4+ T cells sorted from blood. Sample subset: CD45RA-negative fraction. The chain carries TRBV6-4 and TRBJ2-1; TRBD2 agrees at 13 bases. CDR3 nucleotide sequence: TGTGCCAGCAAAAGGACTAGCGGGAGTACGAATATGAATGAGCAGTTCTTC. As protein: CASKRTSGSTNMNEQFF.